This is a list of T cell receptor beta chains from one sample in a study of Tregs in tolerant kidney transplant recipients. Repertoires were generated with immunoSEQ multiplex PCR, while TCRdb's copy carries only in-frame clones and drops some. The sample holds 55,000 to 75,000 clones, around 87% seen once. The sample in question was CD4+ T cells from blood (PBMCs), obtained 6 months after the transplant. Source of these receptors: a human patient who received a combined kidney and bone marrow transplant. Some of the T cells might come from the graft donor. The CDR3 runs from the conserved cysteine through the conserved F or W. The D gene is left open where the match is weak. Rows may omit the clone size; those that give it use once, few, many or a size class.

v_gene	d_gene	abundance	j_gene	CDR3aa	CDR3nt
TRBV7-2	TRBD1	-	TRBJ2-7	CASSSERTGPSSYEQYF	TGTGCCAGCAGCTCGGAACGGACAGGGCCTTCCTCCTACGAGCAGTACTTC
TRBV4-1	TRBD1	-	TRBJ2-5	CASSQDRKTGWETQYF	TGCGCCAGCAGCCAAGATCGGAAGACAGGGTGGGAGACCCAGTACTTC
TRBV18	TRBD2	-	TRBJ2-5	CASSLSSGSSQETQYF	TGTGCCAGCTCACTTTCTAGCGGGAGCTCACAAGAGACCCAGTACTTC
TRBV2	-	-	TRBJ1-6	CASIGARTYNSPLHF	TGTGCCAGCATAGGAGCCCGTACTTATAATTCCCCCCTCCACTTT
TRBV18	TRBD1	-	TRBJ2-3	CASSPPGQGSDTQYF	TGTGCCAGCTCCCCTCCGGGACAGGGGTCAGATACGCAGTATTTT
TRBV7-3	-	few	TRBJ2-7	CASSGGIGQLRNEQYF	TGTGCCAGCAGCGGAGGAATCGGACAGCTAAGAAACGAGCAGTACTTC
TRBV2	-	-	TRBJ1-6	CASSEYRFYNSPLHF	TGTGCCAGCAGTGAATACAGATTCTATAATTCCCCCCTCCACTTT
TRBV18	TRBD2	-	TRBJ2-1	CASSPGLAGTGNEQFF	TGTGCCAGCTCACCGGGACTAGCGGGAACGGGTAATGAGCAGTTCTTC
TRBV19	-	-	TRBJ2-7	CASSVAGGSYEQYF	TGTGCCAGTAGTGTAGCAGGGGGGTCCTACGAGCAGTACTTC
TRBV5-4	TRBD2	-	TRBJ2-7	CASSLRREGGEQYF	TGTGCCAGCAGCTTGCGGCGGGAGGGCGGCGAGCAGTACTTC
TRBV7-9	TRBD1	-	TRBJ2-5	CASSFTGGGGETQYF	TGTGCCAGCAGTTTCACAGGGGGCGGAGGGGAGACCCAGTACTTC
TRBV9	TRBD2	-	TRBJ2-2	CASSVESGRTGELFF	TGTGCCAGCAGCGTAGAAAGCGGGAGAACCGGGGAGCTGTTTTTT
TRBV19	-	-	TRBJ1-2	CASSFRGVDYGYTF	TGTGCCAGTAGTTTTCGCGGGGTGGACTATGGCTACACCTTC
TRBV30	TRBD2	-	TRBJ2-3	CAWRPGLAVTDTQYF	TGTGCCTGGAGGCCGGGACTAGCAGTCACAGATACGCAGTATTTT
TRBV25-1	-	once	TRBJ2-3	CASSPGVYVSTDTQYF	TGTGCCAGCAGTCCAGGTGTGTACGTGAGCACAGATACGCAGTATTTT
TRBV2	TRBD1	-	TRBJ1-1	CASSLQGDTEAFF	TGTGCCAGCAGCTTGCAGGGGGACACTGAAGCTTTCTTT
TRBV2	-	-	TRBJ2-7	CASKWDTSYEQYF	TGTGCCAGCAAGTGGGACACTTCCTACGAGCAGTACTTC
TRBV4-2	-	-	TRBJ2-7	CASSLGSGPAYEQYF	TGTGCCAGCAGCCTCGGCTCTGGGCCTGCCTACGAGCAGTACTTC
TRBV10-3	-	-	TRBJ1-2	CAISESAGAPNYGYTF	TGTGCCATCAGTGAGTCGGCAGGGGCTCCTAACTATGGCTACACCTTC
TRBV6-1	-	medium-sized	TRBJ1-5	CASREVVGNTGPQHF	TGTGCCAGCAGGGAAGTTGTGGGGAATACAGGGCCCCAGCATTTT
TRBV5-1	-	-	TRBJ2-3	CASSLDGRPTDTQYF	TGCGCCAGCAGCTTGGACGGGAGACCCACAGATACGCAGTATTTT
TRBV2	TRBD1	-	TRBJ1-3	CASSHSADRGLKSGNTIYF	TGTGCCAGCAGTCATTCCGCAGACAGGGGGCTTAAATCTGGAAACACCATATATTTT
TRBV5-6	TRBD1	-	TRBJ1-6	CASSPDRGNSPLHF	TGTGCCAGCAGCCCAGACAGGGGGAATTCACCCCTCCACTTT
TRBV7-6	TRBD1	-	TRBJ1-1	CASRFQGDTEAFF	TGTGCCAGCAGGTTCCAGGGGGACACTGAAGCTTTCTTT
TRBV18	TRBD2	-	TRBJ2-7	CASSPRVAGGLSYEQYF	TGTGCCAGCTCACCGAGAGTAGCGGGAGGACTTTCCTACGAGCAGTACTTC
TRBV4-2	TRBD2	-	TRBJ2-3	CASSQDPSGRAADTQYF	TGTGCCAGCAGCCAAGATCCTAGCGGGAGGGCCGCAGATACGCAGTATTTT
TRBV27	-	-	TRBJ1-5	CATAKRGGEGSQPQHF	TGTGCCACTGCAAAACGGGGCGGGGAAGGCAGTCAGCCCCAGCATTTT
TRBV7-2	-	once	TRBJ1-4	CASTLIRGGEEKLFF	TGTGCCAGCACCTTAATCCGGGGGGGCGAAGAAAAACTGTTTTTT